This TCR beta chain originates from a study of metastatic and nonmetastatic thyroid tumors. About the research overall: Both malignant and benign thyroid patients supplied peripheral blood and tumor or nodule tissue samples, across which the repertoires of these patients were then compared.

The CDR3 is made up of 16 amino acids. Deletions cut 1 base from V and 5 bases from J, with 20 bases between. Germline CDR1 and CDR2: GTSNPN and SVGIG (reference sequence). Study observations and caveats: It was reportedly found that TCR beta diversity was significantly higher in malignant thyroid tumors than in benign nodules, a difference seen in both blood and tumor samples.

In the original processing: A classifier of distant metastasis in papillary thyroid cancer was built from CDR3 differences (across clinicopathological groups). TCRdb recomputed clones from the PCR reads via MiXCR. Clone size and V and J calls follow TCRdb, not the original study. The table shows fewer than 3,500 clones, with approximately 26% occurring only once. Patients underwent thyroid surgery, and none had received any treatment before it. This clone is labeled medium-sized (0.01 to 0.1%). Its antigen is as yet unknown. The clonotype comes from a female donor with papillary thyroid cancer or a benign thyroid nodule (not recorded which). Some clones in this sample may be carry-over from other donors' samples. The rearrangement links TRBV30 to TRBJ2-5, with a possible D match to TRBD2 (7 bases). Material: tumor tissue. In DNA, the CDR3 is TGTGCCTGGAGTGAGGGGGGGGCTCCCCCAGGGGAGACCCAGTACTTC. Protein product: CAWSEGGAPPGETQYF.